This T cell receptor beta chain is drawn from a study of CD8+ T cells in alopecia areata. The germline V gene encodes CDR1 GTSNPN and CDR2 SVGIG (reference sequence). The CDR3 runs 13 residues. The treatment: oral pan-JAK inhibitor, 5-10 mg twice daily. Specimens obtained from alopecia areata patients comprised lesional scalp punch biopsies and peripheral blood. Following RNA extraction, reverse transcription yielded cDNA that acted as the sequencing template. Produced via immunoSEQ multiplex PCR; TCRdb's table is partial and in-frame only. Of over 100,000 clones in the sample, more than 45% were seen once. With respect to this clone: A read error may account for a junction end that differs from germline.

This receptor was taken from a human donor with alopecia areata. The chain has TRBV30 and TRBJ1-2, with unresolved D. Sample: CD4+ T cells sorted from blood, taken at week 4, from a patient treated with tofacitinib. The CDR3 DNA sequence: TGTGCCTGGAGATCGATGGGGAACTATGGCTACATCTTC. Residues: CAWRSMGNYGYIF.